Below, 6 T cell receptor beta chains from the same sample are listed, as sequenced in a study of cytomegalovirus exposure and HLA in healthy donors. The primer mix had 60 Vbeta and 13 Jbeta primers. The data were produced by immunoSEQ multiplex PCR, yet TCRdb's version contains in-frame clones alone and is incomplete. This table holds about 170,000 clones, roughly 79% found once. Source material: PBMCs. The receptors shown here come from a woman aged 25 to 39 in good health and CMV-seropositive.

The chain couples TRBV29-1 to TRBJ2-2; D may be TRBD1 (5 bases). Germline CDR1 and CDR2: SQVTM and ANQGSEA. This CDR3 region has 14 residues. V lost 4 bases and J lost 4, with 13 bases in between. The CDR3 nucleotides are TGCAGCGTTGGAACTGGACACCTCACCGGGGAGCTGTTTTTT. Its translation: CSVGTGHLTGELFF.

The V gene is TRBV18, the J gene TRBJ1-1; 7 bases fit TRBD1. Germline-derived CDR1 and CDR2 are KGHSH and LQKENI. CDR3 size: 19 residues. V was clipped by 4 bases and J by 6 bases; unmatched bases: 23. CDR3 sequence reads: CASSLRSITGAAVDAEAFF. The CDR3 DNA reads TGTGCCAGCTCACTCAGATCGATTACAGGGGCAGCGGTAGACGCTGAAGCTTTCTTT.

In this sample, this clone is medium-sized. The chain has TRBV2 and TRBJ1-4, with a possible D match to TRBD1 (6 bases). Germline V gene lookup returns CDR1 SNHLY and CDR2 FYNNEI. This CDR3 has 14 amino acids. With 6 bases removed from V and 7 bases from J, the gap between germline ends came to 15 bases. The chain's CDR3 is CASRDQGNGEKLFF. In DNA form, the CDR3 reads TGTGCCAGCAGGGACCAGGGGAACGGTGAAAAACTGTTTTTT.

The rearrangement joins TRBV30 to TRBJ1-2; D is unclear. The V end was cut by 2 bases, the J end by 2 bases, with 15 bases between. The germline V gene encodes CDR1 GTSNPN and CDR2 SVGIG (reference sequence). This CDR3 comprises 15 residues. As DNA, the CDR3 is TGTGCCTGGAGTCGAGGCCGATCCCCCAACTATGGCTACACCTTC. It translates to CAWSRGRSPNYGYTF.

The chain has TRBV5-1 and TRBJ2-5; D unresolved. Trimming left V 4 bases short and J 4 bases short, with 11 bases between. Germline CDR1 SGHRS, CDR2 YFSETQ. CDR3 length: 13 residues. CDR3 in amino acids: CASSGGLAETQYF. In nucleotides, the CDR3 is TGCGCCAGCAGCGGCGGATTGGCAGAGACCCAGTACTTC.

This chain connects TRBV7-8 to TRBJ1-5; D remains ambiguous. The CDR3 is 15 amino acids. The V gene lost 6 bases and the J gene lost 7 bases, with 19 bases spanning the gap. Germline CDR1 and CDR2: SGHVS and FQNEAQ. CDR3 in amino acids: CASRPDAGVLQPQHF. DNA for the CDR3: TGTGCCAGCAGACCCGATGCGGGAGTACTACAGCCCCAGCATTTT. Complete variable domain (other parts from reference TRBV7-8 and TRBJ1-5): GAGVSQSPRYKVAKRGQDVALRCDPISGHVSLFWYQQALGQGPEFLTYFQNEAQLDKSGLPSDRFFAERPEGSVSTLKIQRTQQEDSAVYLCASRPDAGVLQPQHFGDGTRLSIL.